This TCR beta chain emerged from a study of shared clonotypes between healthy human individuals. CDR1 and CDR2 (germline): SGHVS, FNYEAQ. Trimming took off 1 base at V and 11 bases at J, with 15 bases between the two ends. The CDR3 contains 13 residues. Only in-frame clones appear in the TCRdb table, and some are missing; sequencing was by immunoSEQ multiplex PCR. The sample lists approximately 440,000 clones; roughly three quarters were seen once. Healthy HIV-negative adults without recent acute infections or vaccinations served as donors. For unsorted samples, genomic DNA was extracted from tens of millions of PBMCs. A note on this clone: Its target is not known.

Study-wide points: Donors were few, which limited the genetic and exposure-history diversity represented.

Material: PBMCs. V gene TRBV7-6 combines with J gene TRBJ2-7; D gene ambiguous. This receptor was identified in a woman aged 40 to 50 in good health. Some clones in this sample may be carry-over from other donors' samples. The CDR3 DNA is TGTGCCAGCAGCTTAGGCGGCCCCCTTTGGGAGTACTTC. This encodes CASSLGGPLWEYF.